This TCR beta chain was sequenced during a study of cytomegalovirus exposure and HLA in healthy donors. Study-level findings and limits: Segments of the TCR beta V type were, in most cases, productive about 87% or about 30% of the time in an earlier analysis.

In nominal health when sampled, donors likely had unrecorded immune exposures nonetheless. The PCR contained 60 Vbeta and 13 Jbeta primers. Original methodology: About 12 million of some 80 million unique TCR beta chains were shared, per a later count. Generated by immunoSEQ multiplex PCR, the TCRdb table keeps only in-frame clones and is missing some. V, J and clone size reflect that table, while D and trimming were determined from the DNA. The sample has approximately 110,000 clones. Notes on this clone: The antigen remains unidentified.

The CDR3 runs 15 residues. V dropped 3 bases and J dropped 4 bases, with 13 bases sitting between them. Germline assignment: CDR1 MRHNA and CDR2 SNTAGT. V usage is TRBV6-4 and J usage is TRBJ2-1; D gene ambiguous. The sample consisted of PBMCs. The TCR originated in a young man in good health and CMV-seronegative. The CDR3 sequence: CASSDGELPYNEQFF. CDR3 in DNA: TGTGCCAGCAGTGATGGAGAGTTACCTTACAATGAGCAGTTCTTC.